The clone carrying this T cell receptor (beta chain) was counted between two and nine times. The TCR beta CDR3 regions underwent amplification using RNA transcripts as the source. TCR CDR3 regions were first amplified by RT-PCR with HTBI primers. TCRdb used MiXCR to reprocess the multiplex PCR reads, holding one entry per CDR3 protein. The table lists around 490,000 distinct CDR3 sequences, just under 20% of them singletons, with over 45% in the top ten. These data belong to a study of T cells in Graves' hyperthyroidism and ophthalmopathy. Across the study: Any treatment followed the collection of peripheral blood at initial diagnosis.

The CDR3 extends over 13 amino acids. Trimming took off 5 bases at V and 3 bases at J, with 6 bases between the two ends. Germline CDR1 reads SGHKS; CDR2 reads YYEKEE (reference sequence). Sequencing was done on a sample of blood. The chain joins TRBV5-5 to TRBJ2-6, with D possibly being TRBD2 (5 bases). The clonotype was recovered from a man in his forties or fifties with Graves' ophthalmopathy. CDR3 in DNA: TGTGCCAGCAGGGAGGTTGGGGCCAACGTCCTGACTTTC. It specifies CASREVGANVLTF.